Listed below are T cell receptor beta chains from one sample, sequenced in a study of T cell responses to AZD1222 COVID-19 vaccine. Using immunoSEQ multiplex PCR, the repertoire was profiled, and TCRdb retains in-frame clones only, with some absent. This repertoire shows approximately 96,000 clones, roughly 84% found once; its top ten account for approximately 5.6%. The specimen comprised peripheral blood, sampled 28 days after the second AZD1222 dose. Every receptor here comes from an adult who received the AZD1222 COVID-19 vaccine. CDR3s leave out the opening cysteine and the closing phenylalanine or tryptophan.

>TRBJ2-1|TRBV5-1|12
ASSLTRSRNEQF
>TRBJ2-2|TRBV19|15
ASSIGRQGARTGELF
>TRBJ2-1|TRBV5-1|14
ASSPAPGQGHYEQF
>TRBJ1-6|TRBV6-5|12
ASSLGFRVSPLH
>TRBJ1-4|TRBV28|12
ASGVEGGDEKLF
>TRBJ1-2|TRBV3-1/TRBV3-2|11
ASSQEGGYGYT
>TRBJ2-7|TRBV9|12
ASSPREGRYEQY
>TRBJ1-5|TRBV7-2|13
ASSLSSNSNQPQH
>TRBJ2-7|TRBV6-2/TRBV6-3|14
ASSLSGTSGTYEQY
>TRBJ2-2|TRBV19|9
ASRGSGELF
>TRBJ2-7|TRBV11-2|13
ASSSTLSGWNEQY
>TRBJ2-4|TRBV2|14
ASSLTGASRGNIQY
>TRBJ2-7|TRBV27|12
ASSYQTGPYEQY
>TRBJ2-1|TRBV3-1/TRBV3-2|12
ASSPRTSVNEQF
>TRBJ2-5|TRBV19|13
ASTVWDHRGETQY
>TRBJ2-5|TRBV3-1/TRBV3-2|12
ASSQRSQSETQY
>TRBJ2-1|TRBV7-8|12
ASTGGKAYNEQF
>TRBJ2-2|TRBV6-2/TRBV6-3|13
ASSPGTGWTGELF
>TRBJ2-5|TRBV10-2|11
ASSVAGVETQY
>TRBJ1-4|TRBV14|13
ASSQDSGGNEKLF
>TRBJ1-5|TRBV4-1|14
ASSHADRDEDQPQH
>TRBJ1-1|TRBV27|12
ASRRQPMNTEAF
>TRBJ1-6|TRBV28|15
ASSLERRGSPGTPLH
>TRBJ1-2|TRBV28|12
ASSQGQGGYGYT
>TRBJ2-7|TRBV4-1|14
ASSQDRQGWSYEQY
>TRBJ2-1|TRBV6-5|10
ASKISGSVPF
>TRBJ1-2|TRBV30|9
AGADNYGYT
>TRBJ2-1|TRBV10-3|13
AISLTSSSYNEQF
>TRBJ1-1|TRBV7-2|12
ASSRDRANTEAF
>TRBJ1-2|TRBV7-9|13
ASSLADRVMTSYT
>TRBJ2-7|TRBV10-3|12
AISERADGDEQY
>TRBJ2-7|TRBV20-1|9
SARAAYEQY
>TRBJ2-2|TRBV25-1|14
ASSLGGAIRAGELF
>TRBJ1-5|TRBV19|13
ASSISARSNQPQH
>TRBJ1-1|TRBV27|11
ASSFSRGTEAF
>TRBJ2-2|TRBV5-1|13
ASSLGTKGTGELF
>TRBJ1-4|TRBV21-1|19
ASSKLAVNERIGSTNEKLF
>TRBJ2-2|TRBV9|12
ASSPVGYAGELF
>TRBJ1-2|TRBV3-1/TRBV3-2|13
ASSQTGGPAAGYT
>TRBJ2-3|TRBV18|13
ASSLPGQGTDTQY
>TRBJ1-5|TRBV7-9|12
ASSLGPGYQPQH
>TRBJ2-3|TRBV5-1|12
ASSSGIGTDTQY
>TRBJ2-2|TRBV3-1/TRBV3-2|11
ASTSLGGGELF
>TRBJ2-3|TRBV5-1|14
ASSLSSGGAGDTQY
>TRBJ1-5|TRBV30|10
AWSGGNQPQH
>TRBJ2-1|TRBV7-2|13
ASSLGAGGYNEQF
>TRBJ1-4|TRBV5-1|15
ASSFAPLRGPGEKLF
>TRBJ1-2|TRBV28|12
ASSPGQADYGYT
>TRBJ1-5|TRBV7-9|12
ASSPQVGDQPQH
>TRBJ2-7|TRBV2|9
ASSEAARQY
>TRBJ2-7|TRBV30|10
AWSEGSDKQY
>TRBJ1-1|TRBV5-1|12
ASSSDLLGTEAF
>TRBJ2-3|TRBV2|14
ASSLEGGRGTDTQY
>TRBJ1-5|TRBV5-1|12
ASSLEAGDQPQH
>TRBJ2-2|TRBV28|14
ASSLGQGVNTGELF
>TRBJ2-3|TRBV19|12
ASSIDRNTDTQY
>TRBJ1-5|TRBV2|11
ASSLGSDQPQH